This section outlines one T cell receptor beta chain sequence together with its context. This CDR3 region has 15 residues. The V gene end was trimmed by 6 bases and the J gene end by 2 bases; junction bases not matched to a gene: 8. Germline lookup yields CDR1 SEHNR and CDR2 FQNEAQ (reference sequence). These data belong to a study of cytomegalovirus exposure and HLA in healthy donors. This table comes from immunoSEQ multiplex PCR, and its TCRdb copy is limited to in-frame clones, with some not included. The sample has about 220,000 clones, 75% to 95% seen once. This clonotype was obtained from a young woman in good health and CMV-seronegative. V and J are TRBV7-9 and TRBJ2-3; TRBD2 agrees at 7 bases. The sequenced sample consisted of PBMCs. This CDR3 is CASRDLTSVTDTQYF. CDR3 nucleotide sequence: TGTGCCAGCAGGGACTTAACTAGCGTCACAGATACGCAGTATTTT.